The 8 T cell receptor beta chains below come from one sample, sequenced in a study of blood T cell repertoires in COVID-19. Here immunoSEQ multiplex PCR was the method, and the copy in TCRdb shows in-frame clones only, minus some. Of 180,000 or so clones in the sample, approximately 84% were seen once. Material for sequencing was peripheral blood. The receptors derive from an elderly woman with acute or convalescent COVID-19.

CDR3 sequence (DNA): TGCGCCAGCAGCTTACAGGGGGCGTTTATTGAGACCCAGTACTTC. Translation gives CASSLQGAFIETQYF. The chain joins TRBV5-1 to TRBJ2-5, with 9 bases aligning to TRBD1. The V segment lost 2 bases and the J segment 5 bases; nucleotides outside the gene matches: 7. Germline V gene data show CDR1 as SGHRS and CDR2 as YFSETQ. The CDR3 has 15 amino acids.

The V call is TRBV19, the J call TRBJ1-1; tentative D call: TRBD1 (5 bases). The CDR3 covers 15 residues. V dropped 3 bases and J dropped 3 bases, with 14 bases sitting between them. Germline V gene sequence: CDR1 LNHDA, CDR2 SQIVND (reference sequence). Written as DNA, the CDR3 is TGTGCCAGTAGTATTGGGGTCTGGGGGGACACTGAAGCTTTCTTT. Encoded protein: CASSIGVWGDTEAFF.

The rearrangement uses TRBV5-1 and TRBJ1-1; 10 nucleotides line up with TRBD1. After removal of 1 base from V and 2 bases from J, the junction contained 2 bases not matched to a gene. Germline lookup yields CDR1 SGHRS and CDR2 YFSETQ. CDR3 length equals 15 residues. CDR3 residues: CASSLQTGGNTEAFF. The CDR3 coding sequence is TGCGCCAGCAGCTTGCAGACAGGGGGCAACACTGAAGCTTTCTTT.

This clone was seen only once. The rearrangement joins TRBV9 to TRBJ2-1; 9 bases fit TRBD2. The CDR3 totals 14 residues. J was trimmed by 10 bases and V by 4 bases; bases with no gene match: 9. Germline V gives CDR1 SGDLS, CDR2 YYNGEE. CDR3 residues: CASSPWTSVREQFF. CDR3 bases: TGTGCCAGCAGCCCCTGGACTAGCGTAAGGGAGCAGTTCTTC.

The chain employs TRBV25-1 and TRBJ2-7; TRBD2 aligns across 10 bases. The CDR3 sequence is 17 residues long. Looked up from germline, CDR1 is MGHDK and CDR2 is SYGVNS. Trimming at V came to 2 bases and at J to 2 bases, leaving 9 bases not matched to a gene. The CDR3 protein is CASSEPRKAGGAYEQYF. CDR3 in DNA: TGTGCCAGCAGTGAACCTCGAAAAGCGGGAGGGGCCTACGAGCAGTACTTC.

The chain couples TRBV18 to TRBJ2-7; TRBD2 aligns across 9 bases. The V and J ends lost 4 bases and 0 bases, in that order; junction bases with no gene match: 4. This CDR3 is built from 15 residues. Germline CDR1 KGHSH, CDR2 LQKENI. CDR3 amino acids: CASSLLAGASYEQYF. For the CDR3, the DNA is TGTGCCAGCTCACTTTTAGCGGGAGCCTCCTACGAGCAGTACTTC.

The V gene is TRBV27, the J gene TRBJ2-7, with D perhaps TRBD1 (6 bases). This CDR3 is 15 amino acids long. Germline CDR1 reads MNHEY; CDR2 reads SMNVEV (reference sequence). V was cut by 5 bases and J by 0 bases, with 14 bases left in between. For the CDR3, the DNA is TGTGCCAGCAGTCGATTAGGACAGCGCTCCTACGAGCAGTACTTC. It translates to CASSRLGQRSYEQYF.

The chain carries TRBV6-2 or TRBV6-3 and TRBJ2-1, with TRBD2 matching 14 bases. CDR3 length equals 19 residues. J was trimmed by 8 bases and V by 4 bases; bases with no gene match: 16. Germline values: CDR1 MNHEY, CDR2 SVGEGT. Here the CDR3 reads CASSFGPSKTSGRVDEQFF. The CDR3 nucleotides read TGTGCCAGCAGTTTCGGGCCCTCTAAGACTAGCGGGAGGGTGGATGAGCAGTTCTTC.